Described below is a single T cell receptor beta chain sequence and its context. The germline CDR1 and CDR2 sequences are SGHRS and YFSETQ. This CDR3 has 15 amino acids. With 4 bases clipped from V and 1 base from J, the junction kept 4 bases outside the gene matches. One entry per CDR3 protein results from TCRdb running MiXCR on the 5' RACE reads. The data hold 60,000 to 85,000 distinct CDR3 sequences, with 5% to 6% observed a single time. The sample originates from a study of neurological immune-mediated disorders. From 2 million PBMCs stored at -80 C, the unsorted libraries were generated. Sequencing used PBMCs. The chain links TRBV5-1 to TRBJ2-2; 7 bases are a match to TRBD1. The sequence derives from a woman younger than 45 with multiple sclerosis. The CDR3 here is CASSLRTGNTGELFF. In nucleotides, the CDR3 is TGCGCCAGCAGCCTCCGGACAGGGAACACCGGGGAGCTGTTTTTT.